This TCR beta chain is drawn from a study of immune heterogeneity within non-small cell lung tumors. Study-wide results and limits: Dominant CDR3 beta clonotypes repeated across a patient's tumor loci, while different loci held unique high-frequency clones.

TCR beta CDR3 was amplified by multiplex PCR using 32 V and 13 J primers. MiXCR was run by TCRdb on the multiplex PCR reads, yielding one entry per CDR3 protein. The sample shows 30,000 to 40,000 distinct CDR3 sequences, around 30% of them seen only once. V was cut by 2 bases and J by 0 bases, with 14 bases left in between. Germline CDR1 reads MNHNS; CDR2 reads SASEGT. The CDR3 extends over 17 amino acids. The authors used about 600 ng of bulk tumor genomic DNA per sample as template. Primary tumors were biopsied several times each, far apart, intraoperatively. Those enrolled were patients newly diagnosed with untreated non-small cell lung cancer and undergoing curative surgery. Curative-intent surgery was being performed on the donors, who were patients newly diagnosed with non-small cell lung cancer. Turning to this clonotype: Its antigen is as yet unknown.

The chain links TRBV6-1 to TRBJ2-1; D not certain. The origin of this receptor is a man aged 35 to 55 with non-small cell lung cancer. Sequenced sample: lung tumor tissue. The CDR3 here is CASSEWAFRSSYNEQFF. In nucleotides, the CDR3 is TGTGCCAGCAGTGAATGGGCGTTTAGGAGCTCCTACAATGAGCAGTTCTTC.